The clone carrying this T cell receptor beta chain was counted a single time. Antigen: not known. This sample was taken from a study of T cell responses to AZD1222 COVID-19 vaccine. Germline V gives CDR1 SGDLS, CDR2 YYNGEE. CDR3 length: 15 residues. Trimming pared 0 bases from V and 2 bases from J, leaving 9 bases between. Study-wide results and caveats: Reportedly, nearly half the spike-specific TCRs target unmutated variant regions.

Using immunoSEQ multiplex PCR, the repertoire was profiled, and TCRdb retains in-frame clones only, with some absent. Among about 120,000 clones, approximately 91% were seen once, and the ten largest hold about 27%. This specimen was peripheral blood, taken on day 0 of AZD1222 vaccination. The sequence was obtained from an adult in good health. The chain recombines TRBV9 with TRBJ2-1; a possible D gene is TRBD1 (6 bases). The chain's CDR3 is CASSVVGTTYNEQFF. For the CDR3, the DNA is TGTGCCAGCAGCGTAGTGGGGACAACCTACAATGAGCAGTTCTTC.